A single sample gave rise to the 30 T cell receptor beta chains below, sequenced in a study of glioma-infiltrating T cells after dendritic cell vaccination. The table came from immunoSEQ multiplex PCR; TCRdb's copy has only in-frame clones and leaves some out. The data show 98,000 or so clones, 65% to 85% seen once. The time point was: after dendritic cell vaccination, including at tumor progression/relapse. The material was blood, obtained after dendritic cell vaccination. These receptors were collected from a human donor with glioblastoma.

This sequence joins TRBV28 and TRBJ2-1, with 7 bases that match TRBD1. Unmatched junction bases numbered 16, after V lost 7 bases and J lost 7 bases. Looked up from germline, CDR1 is MDHEN and CDR2 is SYDVKM. The CDR3 totals 16 residues. The CDR3 spells CASTPTGKGIKNEQFF. The CDR3 region has the DNA TGTGCCAGCACCCCGACAGGGAAAGGGATTAAAAATGAGCAGTTCTTC. Using reference TRBV28 and TRBJ2-1 for the parts outside the CDR3, the full variable domain is DVKVTQSSRYLVKRTGEKVFLECVQDMDHENMFWYRQDPGLGLRLIYFSYDVKMKEKGDIPEGYSVSREKKERFSLILESASTNQTSMYLCASTPTGKGIKNEQFFGPGTRLTVL.

Written as DNA, the CDR3 is TGCGCCAGCAGCTTGGACAGGGGAGGCGTCCTAAGGGGTGGCTACACCTTC. The encoded protein is CASSLDRGGVLRGGYTF. The chain combines TRBV5-1 with TRBJ1-2; 7 bases match TRBD1. Trimming cost V 0 bases and J 7 bases; bases outside gene matches: 15. This CDR3 comprises 17 residues. Germline CDR1 reads SGHRS; CDR2 reads YFSETQ.

V is TRBV19 and J is TRBJ1-4; 7 bases are a match to TRBD1. CDR1 and CDR2 from the germline V gene are LNHDA and SQIVND (reference sequence). Trimming took 5 bases from V and 7 from J; bases not matched to a gene: 7. CDR3 length: 14 residues. CDR3 nucleotides: TGTGCCAGTAGTTCGACAGGGAACCCTGAAAAACTGTTTTTT. Translated, it gives CASSSTGNPEKLFF.

The chain links TRBV2 to TRBJ1-2; possibly TRBD1 for D (5 bases). The CDR3 extends over 15 amino acids. V lost 6 bases, J lost 5 bases, and 19 bases lay in between. Per the germline V gene, CDR1 is SNHLY and CDR2 is FYNNEI. The DNA of the CDR3 is TGTGCCAGCAGGGTTATGACGACAGAGGTTTATGGCTACACCTTC. Amino acids: CASRVMTTEVYGYTF.

In this sample, this clone turned up a few times. The chain links TRBV30 to TRBJ2-2; no clear D. Between the trimmed V and J ends, which lost 3 bases and 5 bases, there was a span of 16 bases. In germline, CDR1 is GTSNPN, CDR2 SVGIG (reference sequence). This CDR3 region has 15 residues. The CDR3 here is CAWRSFHSLTGELFF. The CDR3 coding sequence is TGTGCCTGGAGATCGTTCCACAGCCTGACCGGGGAGCTGTTTTTT.

J is TRBJ2-5 and V is TRBV7-3, with 9 bases fitting TRBD2. From germline, CDR1 is SGHTA and CDR2 FQGTGA. V trimming: 2 bases; J trimming: 5 bases; junction bases outside the gene matches: 3. This CDR3 is 14 amino acids long. CDR3 nucleotide sequence: TGTGCCAGCAGCTTATCAGCGGGGGGCGAGACCCAGTACTTC. This gives the protein CASSLSAGGETQYF.

The V gene is TRBV28, the J gene TRBJ1-1; 8 nucleotides agree with TRBD1. CDR3 length: 15 amino acids. The ends lost 5 bases at V and 0 bases at J; junction bases unmatched: 5. Germline V gene lookup returns CDR1 MDHEN and CDR2 SYDVKM. The CDR3 protein is CASSTPDRVNTEAFF. Here the CDR3 DNA reads TGTGCCAGCAGTACCCCGGACAGGGTGAACACTGAAGCTTTCTTT.

This chain uses TRBV5-6 with TRBJ2-7; no clear D. Trimming shortened V by 4 bases and J by 1 base, and 3 bases separated the two germline ends. The CDR3 sequence is 11 residues long. CDR1 is SGHDT, CDR2 YYEEEE, per germline. The CDR3 is CASSQSYEQYF. In nucleotides, the CDR3 is TGTGCCAGCAGCCAATCCTACGAGCAGTACTTC.

The chain joins TRBV19 to TRBJ2-7, with TRBD1 matching 10 bases. In germline, CDR1 is LNHDA, CDR2 SQIVND (reference sequence). This CDR3 region has 14 residues. The V segment lost 7 bases and the J segment 6 bases; nucleotides outside the gene matches: 9. The CDR3 protein is CASKGQGVFSEQYF. The CDR3 DNA follows: TGTGCCAGTAAAGGACAGGGGGTATTTTCCGAGCAGTACTTC. Variable domain in full (rest from reference TRBV19 and TRBJ2-7): DGGITQSPKYLFRKEGQNVTLSCEQNLNHDAMYWYRQDPGQGLRLIYYSQIVNDFQKGDIAEGYSVSREKKESFPLTVTSAQKNPTAFYLCASKGQGVFSEQYFGPGTRLTVT.

The CDR3 region has the DNA TGTGCCTGGAGTGCCTCAGACAGGAGGTCCCTCCACTTT. Translated, it gives CAWSASDRRSLHF. The J gene is TRBJ1-6, the V gene TRBV30, with D possibly matching TRBD1 (6 bases). Trimming left V 1 base short and J 14 bases short, with 15 bases between. Germline values: CDR1 GTSNPN, CDR2 SVGIG (reference sequence). This CDR3 is built from 13 residues.

The genes are TRBV27 and TRBJ2-5; D perhaps matches TRBD1 (7 bases). The J call may be mistaken, given a closer DNA end match to TRBJ2-7. Germline V lookup: CDR1 MNHEY, CDR2 SMNVEV (reference sequence). The CDR3 runs to 16 residues. In nucleotides, the CDR3 is TGTGCCAGCGGGGGACTCCGGGGCAGGGGGAGGTCCGAGCAGTACTTC. Translated, it gives CASGGLRGRGRSEQYF.

About this clone: Other DNA sequences of this sample code for an identical CDR3. The rearrangement joins TRBV6-5 to TRBJ1-1; D remains ambiguous. The CDR3 sequence is 13 residues long. Trimming took 0 bases from V and 7 from J, leaving 9 bases between them. Germline CDR1 reads MNHEY; CDR2 reads SVGAGI. The CDR3 region has the DNA TGTGCCAGCAGTTACTCGAGGAGGGATGAAGCTTTCTTT. Translated: CASSYSRRDEAFF.

V and J are TRBV2 and TRBJ2-1; 12 bases match TRBD2. The CDR3 contains 14 residues. V was pared by 8 bases and J by 7 bases, with 6 bases of the junction left unmatched. Germline values: CDR1 SNHLY, CDR2 FYNNEI. This chain's CDR3 is CASGLAGMVNEQFF. In DNA form, the CDR3 reads TGTGCCAGCGGACTAGCGGGAATGGTTAATGAGCAGTTCTTC.

V is TRBV30 and J is TRBJ1-2; D remains unclear. Trimming cost V 2 bases and J 7 bases, with 11 bases left between them. The CDR3 is 12 amino acids. The germline V gene has CDR1 GTSNPN and CDR2 SVGIG (reference sequence). The CDR3 region is CAWSTGAGGYTF. The CDR3 DNA reads as TGTGCCTGGAGTACGGGTGCGGGTGGCTACACCTTC.

There are a few counts of this clone. This rearrangement joins TRBV15 to TRBJ1-4; no firm D call. The CDR3 sequence is 13 residues long. V lost 3 bases to trimming and J lost 8 bases, with 10 bases between them. Germline V CDR1 and CDR2: LNHNV, YYDKDF (reference sequence). CDR3 DNA: TGTGCCACCAGCAGGGCCGGGATAGAAAAACTGTTTTTT. Translating gives CATSRAGIEKLFF.

The chain combines TRBV18 with TRBJ2-1; 14 bases agree with TRBD2. This CDR3 comprises 17 residues. Germline-derived CDR1 and CDR2 are KGHSH and LQKENI. The trim removed 2 bases at V and 8 bases at J, leaving 8 bases unmatched. The CDR3 sequence: CASSPWATSGREDEQFF. CDR3 sequence (DNA): TGTGCCAGCTCACCATGGGCGACTAGCGGGAGGGAGGATGAGCAGTTCTTC.

V is TRBV28 and J is TRBJ2-7, with D maybe TRBD1 (5 bases). This CDR3 has 12 amino acids. Trimming took 6 bases from V and 6 from J, leaving 12 bases between them. Germline V gives CDR1 MDHEN, CDR2 SYDVKM. In DNA, the CDR3 is TGTGCCAGCAGGCTCCAGGGCCGCGAGCAGTACTTC. Its protein product is CASRLQGREQYF.

As DNA, the CDR3 is TGCAGCGTCGGGACATCGGAGACCGGGGAGCTGTTTTTT. This sequence encodes CSVGTSETGELFF. The chain has TRBV29-1 and TRBJ2-2; TRBD1 is a possible D gene (6 bases). Germline-derived CDR1 and CDR2 are SQVTM and ANQGSEA. Trimming removed 6 bases from V and 5 bases from J, with 13 bases in between. The CDR3 runs 13 residues.

J is TRBJ2-5 and V is TRBV7-9, with 15 bases lining up with TRBD2. Germline CDR1 SEHNR, CDR2 FQNEAQ (reference sequence). The CDR3 contains 18 residues. V lost 1 base to trimming and J lost 4 bases; unmatched junction nucleotides: 7. The CDR3 loop reads CASSLGTSGRGQGETQYF. In nucleotides, the CDR3 is TGTGCCAGCAGCTTAGGGACTAGCGGGAGGGGCCAGGGAGAGACCCAGTACTTC.

This clone was recorded only once. The genes are TRBV28 and TRBJ2-4; a weak D match, TRBD1 (7 bases). The CDR3 contains 14 residues. Germline V gene lookup returns CDR1 MDHEN and CDR2 SYDVKM. With 1 base removed from V and 8 bases from J, the gap between germline ends came to 12 bases. The CDR3 DNA follows: TGTGCCAGCAGTTTATCGGCAGGGGGGTACATTCAGTACTTC. Protein sequence: CASSLSAGGYIQYF.

The V and J genes are TRBV2 and TRBJ1-1, with TRBD1 matching 9 bases. V trimming: 4 bases; J trimming: 1 base; junction bases outside the gene matches: 7. Germline values: CDR1 SNHLY, CDR2 FYNNEI. This CDR3 spans 16 amino acids. CDR3 sequence (DNA): TGTGCCAGCAGTGCCTCGACAGGGGGAGGGAACACTGAAGCTTTCTTT. This sequence encodes CASSASTGGGNTEAFF.

This clone was found once. V gene TRBV30 combines with J gene TRBJ2-2, with 10 bases lining up with TRBD2. After removal of 0 bases from V and 1 base from J, the junction contained 5 bases not matched to a gene. The CDR3 contains 17 residues. Germline-derived CDR1 and CDR2 are GTSNPN and SVGIG (reference sequence). CDR3 sequence: CAWSVGLAGVNTGELFF. CDR3 DNA sequence: TGTGCCTGGAGTGTGGGGCTAGCGGGAGTGAACACCGGGGAGCTGTTTTTT. The whole variable domain, remainder taken from reference TRBV30 and TRBJ2-2, is SQTIHQWPATLVQPVGSPLSLECTVEGTSNPNLYWYRQAAGRGLQLLFYSVGIGQISSEVPQNLSASRPQDRQFILSSKKLLLSDSGFYLCAWSVGLAGVNTGELFFGEGSRLTVL.

V is TRBV5-1 and J is TRBJ2-1, with 10 bases matching TRBD2. This CDR3 is 16 amino acids long. V lost 0 bases and J lost 4; bases outside the gene matches: 4. The germline V gene has CDR1 SGHRS and CDR2 YFSETQ. In DNA form, the CDR3 reads TGCGCCAGCAGCTTGGAAGCTAGCGGGGGTTACAATGAGCAGTTCTTC. Its protein is CASSLEASGGYNEQFF.

V and J are TRBV9 and TRBJ2-3; 10 positions match TRBD2. The V gene end was trimmed by 1 base and the J gene end by 3 bases; junction bases not matched to a gene: 8. Germline CDR1 SGDLS, CDR2 YYNGEE. The CDR3 spans 17 residues. CDR3 residues: CASSVSAGGILTDTQYF. DNA of the CDR3: TGTGCCAGCAGCGTATCAGCGGGGGGGATCTTGACAGATACGCAGTATTTT.

The chain has TRBV20-1 and TRBJ2-7; the match to TRBD2 covers 9 bases. The V and J ends lost 6 bases and 3 bases, in that order; junction bases with no gene match: 0. Germline CDR1 reads DFQATT; CDR2 reads SNEGSKA (reference sequence). The CDR3 covers 11 residues. This CDR3 is CSATSGYEQYF. The CDR3 coding sequence is TGCAGTGCGACTAGCGGCTACGAGCAGTACTTC.

The CDR3 loop reads CAFRGLAFYNEQFF. The CDR3 DNA reads TGTGCCTTTAGGGGACTAGCGTTTTACAATGAGCAGTTCTTC. The chain combines TRBV30 with TRBJ2-1; 10 positions match TRBD2. CDR3 length equals 14 residues. CDR1 is GTSNPN, CDR2 SVGIG, per germline (reference sequence). V was pared by 7 bases and J by 4 bases, with 7 bases of the junction left unmatched.

V is TRBV5-1 and J is TRBJ1-1; D is possibly TRBD1 (5 bases). CDR1 and CDR2 from the germline V gene are SGHRS and YFSETQ. Trimming cost V 0 bases and J 5 bases, with 11 bases left between them. This CDR3 contains 14 residues. CDR3 in DNA: TGCGCCAGCAGCTTGGAAAGGGGTAGTACTGAAGCTTTCTTT. This encodes CASSLERGSTEAFF.

The chain employs TRBV4-1 and TRBJ2-3; 9 bases are a match to TRBD1. The CDR3 spans 18 residues. The germline gives CDR1 MGHRA, CDR2 YSYEKL. V trimming: 4 bases; J trimming: 0 bases; junction bases outside the gene matches: 11. CDR3 coding DNA: TGCGCCAGCAGCCTTTACACCGGACAGGGGATGAGCACAGATACGCAGTATTTT. Protein: CASSLYTGQGMSTDTQYF.

V usage is TRBV7-9 and J usage is TRBJ2-5; D possibly corresponds to TRBD2 (7 bases). Trimming took 1 base from V and 3 from J, leaving 12 bases between them. Germline V gene sequence: CDR1 SEHNR, CDR2 FQNEAQ (reference sequence). CDR3 length: 15 residues. The CDR3 spells CASSLGGGVEETQYF. CDR3 nucleotide sequence: TGTGCCAGCAGCTTAGGGGGGGGCGTCGAAGAGACCCAGTACTTC.

V and J are TRBV5-1 and TRBJ2-5; D unclear. Germline V gene lookup returns CDR1 SGHRS and CDR2 YFSETQ. CDR3 length: 15 residues. V lost 1 base and J 7 bases, leaving 17 bases between the germline ends. This CDR3 reads CASSLIGFQDGTQYF. The CDR3 bases are TGCGCCAGCAGCTTGATTGGGTTCCAGGATGGGACCCAGTACTTC.